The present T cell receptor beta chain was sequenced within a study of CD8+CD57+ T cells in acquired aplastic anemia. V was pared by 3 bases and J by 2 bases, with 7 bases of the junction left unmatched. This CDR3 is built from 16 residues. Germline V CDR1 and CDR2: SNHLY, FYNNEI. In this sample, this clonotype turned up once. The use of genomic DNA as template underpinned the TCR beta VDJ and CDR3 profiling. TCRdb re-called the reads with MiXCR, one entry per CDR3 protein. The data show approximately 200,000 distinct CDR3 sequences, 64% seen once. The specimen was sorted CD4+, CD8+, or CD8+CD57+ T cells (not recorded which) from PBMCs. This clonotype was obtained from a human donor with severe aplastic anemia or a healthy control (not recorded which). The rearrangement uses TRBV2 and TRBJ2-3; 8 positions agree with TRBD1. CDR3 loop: CASSDQGAAITDTQYF. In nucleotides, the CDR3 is TGTGCCAGCAGTGATCAGGGGGCGGCTATCACAGATACGCAGTATTTT.